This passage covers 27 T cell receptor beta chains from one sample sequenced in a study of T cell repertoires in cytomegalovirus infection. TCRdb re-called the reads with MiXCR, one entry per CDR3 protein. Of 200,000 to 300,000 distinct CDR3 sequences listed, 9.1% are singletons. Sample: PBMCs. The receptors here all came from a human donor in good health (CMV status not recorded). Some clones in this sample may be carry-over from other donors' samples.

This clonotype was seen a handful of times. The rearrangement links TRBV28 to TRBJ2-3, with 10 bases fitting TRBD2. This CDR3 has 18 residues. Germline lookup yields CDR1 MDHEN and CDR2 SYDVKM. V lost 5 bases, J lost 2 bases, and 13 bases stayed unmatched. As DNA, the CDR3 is TGTGCCAGCAGTCCGCTGGCTAGCGGGGGCGTTTCCACAGATACGCAGTATTTT. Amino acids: CASSPLASGGVSTDTQYF.

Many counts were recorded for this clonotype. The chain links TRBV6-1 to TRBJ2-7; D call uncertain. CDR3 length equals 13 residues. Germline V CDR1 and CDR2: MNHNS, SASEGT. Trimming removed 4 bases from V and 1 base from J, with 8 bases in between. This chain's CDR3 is CASSVETSYEQYF. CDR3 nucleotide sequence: TGTGCCAGCAGTGTCGAGACATCCTACGAGCAGTACTTC.

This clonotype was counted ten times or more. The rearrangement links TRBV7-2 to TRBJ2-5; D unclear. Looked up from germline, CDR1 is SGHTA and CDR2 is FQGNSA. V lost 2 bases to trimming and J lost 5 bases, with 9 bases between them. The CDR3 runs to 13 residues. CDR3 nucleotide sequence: TGTGCCAGCAGCTTATCTGACAAGGAGACCCAGTACTTC. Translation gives CASSLSDKETQYF.

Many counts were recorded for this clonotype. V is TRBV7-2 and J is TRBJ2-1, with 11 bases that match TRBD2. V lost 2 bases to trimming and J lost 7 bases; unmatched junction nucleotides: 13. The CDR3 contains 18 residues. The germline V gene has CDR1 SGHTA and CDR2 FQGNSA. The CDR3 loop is CASSLYLAGGTLPNEQFF. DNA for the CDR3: TGTGCCAGCAGCTTATACCTAGCGGGGGGTACTCTTCCGAATGAGCAGTTCTTC.

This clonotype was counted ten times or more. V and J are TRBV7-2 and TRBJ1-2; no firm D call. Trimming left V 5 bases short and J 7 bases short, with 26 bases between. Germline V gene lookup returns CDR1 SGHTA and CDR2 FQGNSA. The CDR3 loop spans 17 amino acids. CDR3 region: CASSPQAAGVNGPGYTF. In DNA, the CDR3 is TGTGCCAGCAGCCCCCAAGCGGCCGGGGTTAATGGGCCTGGCTACACCTTC. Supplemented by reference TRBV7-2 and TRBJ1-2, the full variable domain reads GAGVSQSPSNKVTEKGKDVELRCDPISGHTALYWYRQSLGQGLEFLIYFQGNSAPDKSGLPSDRFSAERTGGSVSTLTIQRTQQEDSAVYLCASSPQAAGVNGPGYTFGSGTRLTVV.

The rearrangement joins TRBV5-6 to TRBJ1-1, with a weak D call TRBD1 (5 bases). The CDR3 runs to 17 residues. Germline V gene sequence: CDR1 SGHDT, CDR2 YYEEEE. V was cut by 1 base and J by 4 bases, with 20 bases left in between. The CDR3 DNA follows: TGTGCCAGCAGCTTGTTCCACAGGCGATCGAACCCCACTGAAGCTTTCTTT. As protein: CASSLFHRRSNPTEAFF.

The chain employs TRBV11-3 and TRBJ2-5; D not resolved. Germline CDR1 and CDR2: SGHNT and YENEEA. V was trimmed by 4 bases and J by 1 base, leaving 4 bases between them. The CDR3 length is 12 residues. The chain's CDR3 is CASSYAQETQYF. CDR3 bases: TGTGCCAGCAGCTACGCCCAAGAGACCCAGTACTTC.

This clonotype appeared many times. CDR3 DNA: TGTGCCAGCAGCTTGAGCGGGGGAAAGCCCCAGCATTTT. It codes for CASSLSGGKPQHF. The V call is TRBV5-5, the J call TRBJ1-5; weak D call: TRBD1 (5 bases). The CDR3 runs 13 residues. Trimming took 1 base from V and 8 from J, leaving 10 bases between them. From germline, CDR1 is SGHKS and CDR2 YYEKEE (reference sequence).

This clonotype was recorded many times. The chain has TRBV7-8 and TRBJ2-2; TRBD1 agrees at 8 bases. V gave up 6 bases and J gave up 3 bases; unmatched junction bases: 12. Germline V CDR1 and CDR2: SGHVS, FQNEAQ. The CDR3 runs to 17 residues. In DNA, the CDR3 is TGTGCCAGCAGGAAACCCCCGGACAGGGTGGACACCGGGGAGCTGTTTTTT. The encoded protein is CASRKPPDRVDTGELFF.

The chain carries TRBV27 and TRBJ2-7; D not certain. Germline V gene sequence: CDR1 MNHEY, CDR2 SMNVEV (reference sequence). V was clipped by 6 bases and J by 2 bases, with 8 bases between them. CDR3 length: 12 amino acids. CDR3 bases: TGTGCCAGCAGCCACCTCCCCTACGAGCAGTACTTC. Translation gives CASSHLPYEQYF.

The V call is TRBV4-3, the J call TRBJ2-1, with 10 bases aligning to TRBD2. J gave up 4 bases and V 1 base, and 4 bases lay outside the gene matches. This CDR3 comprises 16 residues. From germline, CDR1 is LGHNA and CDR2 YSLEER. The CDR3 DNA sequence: TGCGCCAGCAGCCAAGGAGCTAGCGGGGGATACAATGAGCAGTTCTTC. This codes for CASSQGASGGYNEQFF.

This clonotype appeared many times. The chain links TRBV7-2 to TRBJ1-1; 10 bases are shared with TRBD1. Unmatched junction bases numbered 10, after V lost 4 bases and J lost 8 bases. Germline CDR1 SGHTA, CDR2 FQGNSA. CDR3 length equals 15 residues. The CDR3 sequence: CASSWQGQGFKEAFF. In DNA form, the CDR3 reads TGTGCCAGCAGCTGGCAGGGACAGGGGTTTAAGGAAGCTTTCTTT.

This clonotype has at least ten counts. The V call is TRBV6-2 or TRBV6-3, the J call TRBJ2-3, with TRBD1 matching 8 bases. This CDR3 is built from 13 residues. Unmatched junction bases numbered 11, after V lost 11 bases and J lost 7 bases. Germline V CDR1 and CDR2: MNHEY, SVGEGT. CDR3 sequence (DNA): TGTGCCGCCTCGGACAGGGTAGTAAATACGCAGTATTTT. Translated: CAASDRVVNTQYF.

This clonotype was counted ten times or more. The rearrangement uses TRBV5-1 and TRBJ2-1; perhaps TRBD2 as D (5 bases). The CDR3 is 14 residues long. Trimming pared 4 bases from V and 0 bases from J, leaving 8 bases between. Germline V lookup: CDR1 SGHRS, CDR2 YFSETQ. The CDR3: CASSLASSYNEQFF. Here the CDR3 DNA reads TGCGCCAGCAGCCTAGCAAGCTCCTACAATGAGCAGTTCTTC.

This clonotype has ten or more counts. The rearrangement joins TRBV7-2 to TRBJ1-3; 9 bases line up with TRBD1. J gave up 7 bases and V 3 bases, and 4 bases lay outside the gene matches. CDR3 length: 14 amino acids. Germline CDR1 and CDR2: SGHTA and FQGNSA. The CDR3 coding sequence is TGTGCCAGCAGCTTCCGGACAGGGGAGAACACCATATATTTT. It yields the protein CASSFRTGENTIYF.

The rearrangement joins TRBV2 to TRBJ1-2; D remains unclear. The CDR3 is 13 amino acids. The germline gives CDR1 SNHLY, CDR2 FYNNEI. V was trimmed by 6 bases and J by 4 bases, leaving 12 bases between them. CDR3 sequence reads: CASSPDYSYGYTF. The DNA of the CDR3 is TGTGCCAGCAGCCCGGATTACTCCTATGGCTACACCTTC.

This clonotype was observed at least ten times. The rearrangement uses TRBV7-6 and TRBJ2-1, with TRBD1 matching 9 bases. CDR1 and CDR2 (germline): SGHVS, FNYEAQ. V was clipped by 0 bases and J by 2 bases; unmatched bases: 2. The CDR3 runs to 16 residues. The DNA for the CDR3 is TGTGCCAGCAGCTTAGCGGGGACAGGGCCCTACAATGAGCAGTTCTTC. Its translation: CASSLAGTGPYNEQFF.

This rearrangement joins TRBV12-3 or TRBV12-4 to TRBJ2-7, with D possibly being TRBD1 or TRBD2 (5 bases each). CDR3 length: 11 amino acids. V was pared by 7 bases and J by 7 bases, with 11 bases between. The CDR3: CASNRWGEQYF. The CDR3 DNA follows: TGTGCCAGCAACCGGTGGGGGGAGCAGTACTTC.

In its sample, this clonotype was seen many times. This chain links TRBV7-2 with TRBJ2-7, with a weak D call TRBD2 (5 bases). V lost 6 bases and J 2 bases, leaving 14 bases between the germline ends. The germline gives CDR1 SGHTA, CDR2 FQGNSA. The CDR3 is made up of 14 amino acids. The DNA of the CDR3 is TGTGCCAGCAGTTTACCTACGAGGGCCTACGAGCAGTACTTC. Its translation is CASSLPTRAYEQYF.

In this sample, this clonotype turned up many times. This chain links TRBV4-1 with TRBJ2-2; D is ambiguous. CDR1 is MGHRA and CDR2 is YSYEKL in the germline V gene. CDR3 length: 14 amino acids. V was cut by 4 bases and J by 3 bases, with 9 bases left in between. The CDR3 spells CASSRDTYTGELFF. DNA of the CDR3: TGCGCCAGCAGCCGAGACACGTACACCGGGGAGCTGTTTTTT.

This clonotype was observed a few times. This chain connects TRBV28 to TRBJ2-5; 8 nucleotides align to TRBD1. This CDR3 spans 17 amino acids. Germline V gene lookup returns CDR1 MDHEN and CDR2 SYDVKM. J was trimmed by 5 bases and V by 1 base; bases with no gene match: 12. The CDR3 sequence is CASSLYRSTGAGETQYF. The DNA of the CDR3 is TGTGCCAGCAGTTTATATCGGTCGACAGGGGCAGGGGAGACCCAGTACTTC.

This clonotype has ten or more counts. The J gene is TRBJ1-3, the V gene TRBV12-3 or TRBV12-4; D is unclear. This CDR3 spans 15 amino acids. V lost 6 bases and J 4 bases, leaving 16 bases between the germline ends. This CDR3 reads CASSPPGMRGNTIYF. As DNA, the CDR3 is TGTGCCAGCAGCCCTCCGGGGATGAGAGGAAACACCATATATTTT.

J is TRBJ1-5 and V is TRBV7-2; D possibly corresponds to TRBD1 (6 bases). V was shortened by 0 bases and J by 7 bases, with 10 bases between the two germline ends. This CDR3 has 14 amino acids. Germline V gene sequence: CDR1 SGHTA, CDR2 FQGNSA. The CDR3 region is CASSLAGRGQPQHF. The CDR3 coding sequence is TGTGCCAGCAGCTTAGCAGGGAGGGGGCAGCCCCAGCATTTT.

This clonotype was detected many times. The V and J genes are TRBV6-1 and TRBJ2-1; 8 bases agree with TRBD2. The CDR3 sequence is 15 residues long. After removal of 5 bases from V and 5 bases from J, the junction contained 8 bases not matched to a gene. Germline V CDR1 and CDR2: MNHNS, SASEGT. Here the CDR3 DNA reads TGTGCCAGCAGTCTAACTAGCGGACCACACAATGAGCAGTTCTTC. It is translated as CASSLTSGPHNEQFF.

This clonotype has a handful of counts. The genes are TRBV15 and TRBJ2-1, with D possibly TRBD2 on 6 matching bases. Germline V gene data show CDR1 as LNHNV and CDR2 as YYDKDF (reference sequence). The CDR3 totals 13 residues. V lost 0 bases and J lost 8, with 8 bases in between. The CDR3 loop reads CATSRDWGDEQFF. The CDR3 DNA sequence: TGTGCCACCAGCAGAGATTGGGGGGATGAGCAGTTCTTC.

DNA of the CDR3: TGTGCCAGCAGCTCTAAAGCACCCGGGCCCCAGCATTTT. Residues: CASSSKAPGPQHF. V gene TRBV7-2 combines with J gene TRBJ1-5; D gene ambiguous. The CDR3 totals 13 residues. V was shortened by 4 bases and J by 9 bases, with 13 bases between the two germline ends. Germline CDR1 SGHTA, CDR2 FQGNSA.

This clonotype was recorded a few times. CDR3 sequence: CASSSRLAGTGELFF. The CDR3 nucleotides read TGTGCCAGCAGCTCCCGACTAGCGGGCACCGGGGAGCTGTTTTTT. The gene calls are TRBV7-2 and TRBJ2-2; 10 bases map to TRBD2. The ends lost 4 bases at V and 4 bases at J; junction bases unmatched: 3. The CDR3 has 15 amino acids. CDR1 is SGHTA, CDR2 FQGNSA, per germline.